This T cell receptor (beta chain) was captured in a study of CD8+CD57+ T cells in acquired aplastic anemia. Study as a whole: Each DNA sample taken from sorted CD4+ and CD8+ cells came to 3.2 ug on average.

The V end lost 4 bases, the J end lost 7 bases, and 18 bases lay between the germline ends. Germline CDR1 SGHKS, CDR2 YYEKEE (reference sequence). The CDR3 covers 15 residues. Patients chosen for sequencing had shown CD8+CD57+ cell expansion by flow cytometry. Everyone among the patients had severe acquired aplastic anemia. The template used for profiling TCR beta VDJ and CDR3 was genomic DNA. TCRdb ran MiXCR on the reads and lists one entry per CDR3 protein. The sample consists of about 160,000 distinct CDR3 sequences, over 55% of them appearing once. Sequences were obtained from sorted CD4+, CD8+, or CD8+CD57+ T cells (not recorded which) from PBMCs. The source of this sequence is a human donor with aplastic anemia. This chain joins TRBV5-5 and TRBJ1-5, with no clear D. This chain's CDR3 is CASSPSIGVRQPQHF. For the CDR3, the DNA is TGTGCCAGCAGCCCCTCTATCGGGGTTCGCCAGCCCCAGCATTTT.